What follows are 21 T cell receptor beta chains derived from one specimen sequenced in a study of T cells in women clearing cervical HPV infection. Measured with immunoSEQ multiplex PCR; TCRdb has only the in-frame clones, and not every one. This sample's clone table lists roughly 30,000 clones. Sequencing was performed on blood buffy coat. The receptors originated from a woman aged 18-69 years with a cervical HPV16 infection that either progressed to CIN3+ or cleared (not recorded which).

Comments on this clone: The missing CDR3 end, 3 residues past where the read stops, is filled in from the germline J gene. This chain uses TRBV2 with TRBJ2-3; 7 nucleotides line up with TRBD1. The CDR3 spans 19 residues. V lost 2 bases and J lost 3; bases outside the gene matches: 17. The germline CDR1 and CDR2 sequences are SNHLY and FYNNEI. The sequenced CDR3 bases are TGTGCCAGCAGTGAACTTTCGAGAGGGGGCAGTTCAAAAACAGATACG. As protein: CASSELSRGGSSKTDT. The whole CDR3 protein reads CASSELSRGGSSKTDTQYF.

A note on this clone: The read finishes 3 residues shy of the CDR3 end, and the germline J gene is used to complete it. The chain is built from TRBV7-9 and TRBJ2-4; D unresolved. The CDR3 is 13 amino acids. Germline V gives CDR1 SEHNR, CDR2 FQNEAQ (reference sequence). This CDR3 reads CASSPDGGYGQYF. The DNA read from the CDR3 is TGTGCCAGCAGCCCAGACGGCGGCTACGGT.

Concerning this clone: The observed sequence ends 3 residues before the CDR3 terminus, with the missing tail filled in from the germline J gene. This chain joins TRBV10-1 and TRBJ1-2, with D possibly matching TRBD1 (6 bases). This CDR3 spans 15 amino acids. Germline V gene sequence: CDR1 WNHNN, CDR2 SYGVQD (reference sequence). The part of the CDR3 DNA that was read is TGCGCCAGCACGTTGAGGGACAAACGATTTGGAGGC. It translates to CASTLRDKRFGG. The entire CDR3 is CASTLRDKRFGGYTF.

Note on this clone: Sequencing ends 3 residues short of the CDR3 end; the germline J gene provides the rest. The chain employs TRBV3-1 (or the pseudogene TRBV3-2) and TRBJ1-2; possible D gene TRBD1, 6 bases. Trimming removed 4 bases at V and 0 bases at J, with 12 bases between. The CDR3 spans 15 residues. CDR1 and CDR2 (germline): LGHDT, YNNKEL (reference sequence). Incomplete CDR3 DNA: TGTGCCAGCAGCCCCTCGGACAGACCTAACTATGGC. As protein: CASSPSDRPNYG. The entire CDR3 sequence reads CASSPSDRPNYGYTF.

Comment on this clone: The read stops 3 residues short of the end of the CDR3; the missing end is completed from the germline J gene. V is TRBV2 and J is TRBJ2-7; the D call may be TRBD1 or TRBD2 (6 bases each). The CDR3 sequence is 16 residues long. The V and J ends lost 9 bases and 2 bases respectively, with 23 bases between them. Per germline, CDR1 SNHLY and CDR2 FYNNEI. CDR3 amino acids: CARGGKEGALPYEQYF. The part of the CDR3 DNA that was read is TGTGCCAGAGGGGGAAAGGAGGGAGCTTTACCCTACGAG.

Of note for this clone: The read ends 3 residues before the CDR3 terminus; that terminus is restored from the germline J gene. The rearrangement joins TRBV2 to TRBJ2-2; 8 bases match TRBD1. Trimming took 6 bases from V and 1 from J; bases not matched to a gene: 10. CDR1 SNHLY and CDR2 FYNNEI come from the germline V gene. This CDR3 comprises 17 residues. Incomplete CDR3 DNA: TGTGCCAGCAGCCTTCACCGGGACAGGAGGAACACCGGGGAG. This codes for CASSLHRDRRNTGE. The CDR3 reads in full as CASSLHRDRRNTGELFF.

Details on this clone: The read finishes 3 residues shy of the CDR3 end, and the germline J gene is used to complete it. The V and J genes are TRBV20-1 and TRBJ1-4; 7 bases fit TRBD1. The CDR3 loop spans 17 amino acids. Unmatched junction bases numbered 11, after V lost 0 bases and J lost 4 bases. Germline V lookup: CDR1 DFQATT, CDR2 SNEGSKA (reference sequence). Partial CDR3 DNA: TGCAGTGCTAGAGATCACAGGGGAGCGGTAGTTAATGAAAAA. Protein sequence: CSARDHRGAVVNEK. The full CDR3 is CSARDHRGAVVNEKLFF.

A note on this clone: From the germline J gene comes the end of the CDR3, since the read stops 3 residues before it. This chain uses TRBV4-1 with TRBJ1-4; maybe TRBD1 (5 bases). Germline lookup yields CDR1 MGHRA and CDR2 YSYEKL. Trimming shortened V by 4 bases and J by 1 base, and 10 bases separated the two germline ends. The CDR3 runs to 15 residues. This CDR3 is CASSRTGLTNEKLFF. The part of the CDR3 DNA that was read is TGCGCCAGCAGCCGTACAGGTCTAACTAATGAAAAA.

Notes on this clone: The missing CDR3 end, 3 residues past where the read stops, is filled in from the germline J gene. V gene TRBV11-2 combines with J gene TRBJ2-1, with D tentatively TRBD2 (6 bases). The CDR3 is 15 residues long. V was pared by 3 bases and J by 4 bases, with 13 bases between. CDR1 SGHAT and CDR2 FQNNGV come from the germline V gene. CDR3 in amino acids: CASSFLGTAYNEQFF. The covered CDR3 bases are TGTGCCAGCAGCTTCCTCGGGACTGCATACAATGAG. Full variable domain (outside the CDR3, taken from reference TRBV11-2 and TRBJ2-1): EAGVAQSPRYKIIEKRQSVAFWCNPISGHATLYWYQQILGQGPKLLIQFQNNGVVDDSQLPKDRFSAERLKGVDSTLKIQPAKLEDSAVYLCASSFLGTAYNEQFFGPGTRLTVL.

As to this clone: From the germline J gene comes the end of the CDR3, since the read stops 3 residues before it. The chain employs TRBV5-1 and TRBJ1-2; D call uncertain. The CDR3 runs 13 residues. The germline CDR1 and CDR2 sequences are SGHRS and YFSETQ. V gave up 5 bases and J gave up 4 bases, with 12 bases separating them. The DNA read from the CDR3 is TGCGCCAGCAGGGCAACAGAGAGCTATGGC. Residues: CASRATESYG. The whole CDR3 reads CASRATESYGYTF.

A remark on this clone: Sequencing ends 3 residues short of the CDR3 end; the germline J gene provides the rest. The gene calls are TRBV2 and TRBJ1-1; D is uncertain. The V end lost 6 bases, the J end lost 7 bases, and 12 bases lay between the germline ends. CDR3 size: 12 residues. The germline CDR1 and CDR2 sequences are SNHLY and FYNNEI. CDR3 region: CASSGDSFEAFF. The CDR3 DNA, read in part, is TGTGCCAGCAGCGGGGATTCGTTTGAA. The whole variable domain, remainder taken from reference TRBV2 and TRBJ1-1, is EPEVTQTPSHQVTQMGQEVILRCVPISNHLYFYWYRQILGQKVEFLVSFYNNEISEKSEIFDDQFSVERPDGSNFTLKIRSTKLEDSAMYFCASSGDSFEAFFGQGTRLTVV.

About this clone itself: The read ends 3 residues before the CDR3 terminus; that terminus is restored from the germline J gene. This rearrangement joins TRBV7-7 to TRBJ2-2, with D unresolved. This CDR3 contains 14 residues. The V end was cut by 4 bases, the J end by 5 bases, with 11 bases between. Per the germline V gene, CDR1 is SSHAT and CDR2 is FNYEAQ (reference sequence). The CDR3 sequence: CASSSAFGTGELFF. The part of the CDR3 DNA that was read is TGTGCCAGCAGCTCTGCGTTCGGGACCGGGGAG.

As regards this clone: The read gets to within 3 residues of the CDR3 end, and the germline J gene fills in the rest. The chain has TRBV10-2 and TRBJ1-4, with D tentatively TRBD1 (6 bases). The CDR3 extends over 15 amino acids. The germline gives CDR1 WSHSY, CDR2 SAAADI. Trimming removed 5 bases at V and 6 bases at J, with 16 bases between. The CDR3 bases that were read are TGCGCCAGCAGTAGAGGTATCCAGGGGTATGAAAAA. Translated: CASSRGIQGYEK. The entire CDR3 is CASSRGIQGYEKLFF.

On this clone: The read halts 3 residues ahead of the CDR3 end, with the missing end drawn from the germline J gene. The chain uses TRBV19 and TRBJ2-2; D is undetermined. Germline lookup yields CDR1 LNHDA and CDR2 SQIVND (reference sequence). This CDR3 is built from 14 residues. Trimming pared 3 bases from V and 4 bases from J, leaving 9 bases between. Partial CDR3 DNA: TGTGCCAGTAGTATTCCCCTCGGCACCGGGGAG. Translation gives CASSIPLGTGE. The full-length CDR3 reads as CASSIPLGTGELFF.

The chain's CDR3 is CASSLNTHNQPQHF. The CDR3 bases that were read are TGTGCCAGCAGCTTAAACACCCATAATCAGCCC. The chain joins TRBV7-9 to TRBJ1-5; no reliable D call. The sequenced fragment ends 3 residues before the CDR3 boundary, so the rest is inferred from the germline J gene. Germline V lookup: CDR1 SEHNR, CDR2 FQNEAQ (reference sequence). The V end lost 2 bases, the J end lost 4 bases, and 9 bases lay between the germline ends. The CDR3 covers 14 residues.

Concerning this clone: Relative to the germline gene, one junction end is altered; a read error may explain this. The read ends 3 residues early relative to the CDR3; the germline J gene fills the gap. The sample contains more than one DNA sequence encoding this CDR3. This chain connects TRBV18 to TRBJ1-3; possible D gene TRBD1, 6 bases. CDR3 length: 16 residues. Germline CDR1 reads KGHSH; CDR2 reads LQKENI. The sequenced part of the CDR3 DNA is TGTGCCAGCTCCCTAGGACAGTCTTCCTCTGGAAACACT. It specifies CASSLGQSSSGNT. The whole CDR3 reads CASSLGQSSSGNTIYF.

Notes on this clone: The read is 3 residues too short to cover the CDR3 end, so that end is filled in from the germline J gene. This sequence joins TRBV5-1 and TRBJ2-1; 11 nucleotides align to TRBD1. Germline assignment: CDR1 SGHRS and CDR2 YFSETQ. The V gene end was trimmed by 4 bases and the J gene end by 7 bases; junction bases not matched to a gene: 7. The CDR3 is 15 residues long. The covered CDR3 bases are TGCGCCAGCAGCCTGGGGACAGGGGGGGAGAATGAG. Amino acids: CASSLGTGGENE. From start to end, the CDR3 is CASSLGTGGENEQFF.

In regard to this clone: Coverage ceases 3 residues before the CDR3 finishes, and the germline J gene fills in the end. This rearrangement joins TRBV2 to TRBJ2-3; tentatively, D is TRBD2 (6 bases). With 7 bases removed from V and 0 bases from J, the gap between germline ends came to 14 bases. Germline-derived CDR1 and CDR2 are SNHLY and FYNNEI. CDR3 length: 15 residues. The CDR3 sequence is CASTFEGTSTDTQYF. Incomplete CDR3 DNA: TGTGCCAGCACATTCGAGGGGACTAGCACAGATACG.

In regard to this clone: Sequencing ends 3 residues short of the CDR3 end; the germline J gene provides the rest. V usage is TRBV20-1 and J usage is TRBJ2-4, with 9 bases fitting TRBD2. V was clipped by 6 bases and J by 9 bases; unmatched bases: 9. The CDR3 has 13 residues. In germline, CDR1 is DFQATT, CDR2 SNEGSKA (reference sequence). The CDR3 DNA, read in part, is TGCAGTGCCCGAGAAGCGGGAGGAGGCATT. This sequence encodes CSAREAGGGI. The complete CDR3 protein is CSAREAGGGIQYF.

Regarding this clone: The CDR3 end lies 3 residues beyond the end of the read and is filled in from the germline J gene. This chain uses TRBV11-2 with TRBJ2-7; 10 positions match TRBD1. The germline CDR1 and CDR2 sequences are SGHAT and FQNNGV. The ends lost 1 base at V and 5 bases at J; junction bases unmatched: 5. The CDR3 runs 15 residues. The CDR3 spells CASSLVRTGGHEQYF. The part of the CDR3 DNA that was read is TGTGCCAGCAGCTTAGTGCGGACAGGGGGGCACGAG.

Note on this clone: Read data end 3 residues before the CDR3 end; the end is taken from the germline J gene. This chain joins TRBV7-9 and TRBJ2-3; TRBD2 is a possible D gene (6 bases). Looked up from germline, CDR1 is SEHNR and CDR2 is FQNEAQ (reference sequence). Between the trimmed V and J ends, which lost 8 bases and 6 bases, there was a span of 9 bases. The CDR3 is made up of 11 amino acids. CDR3 DNA (partial): TGTGCCAGCCTTCTAGCGGATACG. It encodes CASLLADT. The full CDR3 protein is CASLLADTQYF.